A selection of T cell receptor beta chains follows, all from one sample in a study of cytomegalovirus exposure and HLA in healthy donors. Clones were sequenced by immunoSEQ multiplex PCR, and TCRdb holds only the in-frame ones, with some missing. The table lists 110,000 or so clones, 60% to 80% of them singletons, with roughly 5% in the top ten. The sequenced sample consisted of PBMCs. Source of these receptors: a woman aged 25 to 45 in good health and CMV-seropositive. The CDR3 runs from the conserved cysteine through the conserved F or W. A D gene is named only where the DNA matches it firmly. Expanded clones are given a class, and other clones once, few, many or no size at all.

clone_size j_call v_call d_call cdr3_aa cdr3_nt
few TRBJ2-7 TRBV28 NA CASSSRDNIYEQYF TGTGCCAGCAGTTCTAGGGACAACATCTACGAGCAGTACTTC
NA TRBJ2-7 TRBV5-1 NA CASSQLDRRSYEQYF TGCGCCAGCAGCCAATTGGACAGACGCTCCTACGAGCAGTACTTC
NA TRBJ1-1 TRBV5-6 NA CASTSGPNTEAFF TGTGCCAGCACCTCTGGCCCGAACACTGAAGCTTTCTTT
NA TRBJ2-2 TRBV9 NA CASSVEGLYTGELFF TGTGCCAGCAGCGTAGAGGGGCTGTACACCGGGGAGCTGTTTTTT
NA TRBJ2-3 TRBV11-2 NA CASMRTDTQYF TGTGCCAGCATGAGGACAGATACGCAGTATTTT
NA TRBJ1-1 TRBV7-9 NA CASSLGQLNTEAFF TGTGCCAGCAGCTTAGGACAGCTGAACACTGAAGCTTTCTTT
NA TRBJ2-3 TRBV7-9 NA CASSLKVGGATDTQYF TGTGCCAGCAGCTTAAAAGTGGGCGGGGCGACAGATACGCAGTATTTT
few TRBJ1-3 TRBV18 TRBD1 CASSPINDRGNTIYF TGTGCCAGCTCACCGATAAACGACAGGGGTAACACCATATATTTT
NA TRBJ2-7 TRBV5-4 TRBD1 CASSSPRDRGVDEQYF TGTGCCAGCAGCTCACCGCGGGACAGGGGAGTAGACGAGCAGTACTTC
NA TRBJ2-5 TRBV2 TRBD1 CASRGQGTYQETQYF TGTGCCAGCAGGGGACAGGGGACCTACCAAGAGACCCAGTACTTC
NA TRBJ2-1 TRBV13 TRBD2 CASSKLLMGGGGQFF TGTGCCAGCAGTAAGCTCTTGATGGGTGGGGGGGGGCAGTTCTTC
NA TRBJ2-1 TRBV7-2 TRBD2 CASSSPWREADNEQFF TGTGCCAGCAGCTCCCCGTGGCGGGAGGCCGACAATGAGCAGTTCTTC
NA TRBJ1-3 TRBV19 TRBD1 CASSRDRGAYGNTIYF TGTGCCAGTAGCCGGGACAGGGGAGCATATGGAAACACCATATATTTT
once TRBJ2-7 TRBV27 TRBD1 CASSPTGNSHFYEQYF TGTGCCAGCAGTCCGACAGGGAACTCACATTTCTACGAGCAGTACTTC